This T cell receptor beta chain was obtained from a study of T cells after yellow fever vaccination. Study-wide background: Preparation of the low-cell-number fractions used SMART-Seq v4 Ultra Low Input. Notes on the study in general: Abundant clonotypes (contaminants from the bulk population) could be present in FACS-sorted repertoires. Peaking on day 5 versus 15, the secondary response was faster but weaker.

Trimming took 0 bases from V and 3 from J, leaving 17 bases between them. CDR1 is DFQATT and CDR2 is SNEGSKA in the germline V gene (reference sequence). This CDR3 is built from 17 residues. This clonotype was recorded at least ten times. Its antigen is still unknown. Via MiXCR, TCRdb re-called the 5' RACE reads, giving one row per CDR3 protein. The data show 600,000 to 750,000 distinct CDR3 sequences, 12% seen once. This sequence joins TRBV20-1 and TRBJ2-2; the D gene is possibly TRBD1 (5 bases). This TCR came from a man aged 30 to 39 who received the YFV17D yellow fever vaccine. This sample comprised PBMCs, obtained on the day of the yellow fever booster vaccination. The CDR3 DNA sequence: TGCAGTGCTAGAGATCCCCGGAAGGGGCTGGACACCGGGGAGCTGTTTTTT. Protein product: CSARDPRKGLDTGELFF.